This TCR beta chain was found in a study of Graves' ophthalmopathy and Graves' hyperthyroidism. Study-level points and caveats: Most expanded clonotypes from thyroid (those above 0.001 frequency) were also found in blood.

Other autoimmune disease, uncontrolled infection, pregnancy and lactation led to exclusion. Thyroid ultrasound, orbital computed tomography, TRAb, serum thyroxine and clinical symptoms formed the basis of diagnosis. CDR3 regions of TCR beta were amplified from RNA transcripts. RT-PCR with HTBI primers came first, then second-round multiplex PCR. MiXCR, run by TCRdb on the multiplex PCR reads, gives a single entry per CDR3 protein. The repertoire holds approximately 1.2 million distinct CDR3 sequences, with less than 45% as singletons. CDR3 length equals 14 residues. Germline CDR1 reads SQVTM; CDR2 reads ANQGSEA. V was trimmed by 6 bases and J by 4 bases, leaving 18 bases between them. This clonotype was counted between two and nine times. Its antigen is as yet unknown.

This receptor was obtained from an adult man with Graves' hyperthyroidism. The rearrangement joins TRBV29-1 to TRBJ1-1; the D gene is possibly TRBD1 (5 bases). Sequencing input: peripheral blood or thyroid tissue (not recorded which). CDR3 in amino acids: CSVHGGGVGTEAFF. In DNA, the CDR3 is TGCAGCGTGCACGGGGGGGGGGTGGGCACTGAAGCTTTCTTT. Full variable domain (remainder filled in from reference TRBV29-1 and TRBJ1-1): SAVISQKPSRDICQRGTSLTIQCQVDSQVTMMFWYRQQPGQSLTLIATANQGSEATYESGFVIDKFPISRPNLTFSTLTVSNMSPEDSSIYLCSVHGGGVGTEAFFGQGTRLTVV.